This TCR beta chain is drawn from a study of T cell repertoires in cytomegalovirus infection. Overall study: An indication of both CMV infection and matching HLA type came from public TCR beta signatures. The study, taken as a whole, reports: CMV carriers with the relevant HLA were identified by cumulative public TCR beta family frequency. CMV-specific TCR beta clonotypes restricted by HLA-C were the ones dominating the ex vivo response.

As concerns this clonotype: Its specificity is not known.

TCRdb reanalysed the reads using MiXCR and keeps one entry per CDR3 protein. The table includes 370,000 or so distinct CDR3 sequences, about 35% detected once. CDR3 size: 16 residues. V lost 0 bases to trimming and J lost 1 base, with 14 bases between them. CDR1 is SGHRS, CDR2 YFSETQ, per germline. The TCR comes from a human donor in good health (CMV status not recorded). Some clones in this sample may be carry-over from other donors' samples. The rearrangement links TRBV5-1 to TRBJ2-7; D perhaps matches TRBD1 (5 bases). The sample was cultured PBMCs, taken from culture after CMV antigen stimulation. The CDR3 reads CASSLGGSGFSYEQYF. The CDR3 DNA reads as TGCGCCAGCAGCTTGGGGGGCAGTGGCTTTTCCTACGAGCAGTACTTC.